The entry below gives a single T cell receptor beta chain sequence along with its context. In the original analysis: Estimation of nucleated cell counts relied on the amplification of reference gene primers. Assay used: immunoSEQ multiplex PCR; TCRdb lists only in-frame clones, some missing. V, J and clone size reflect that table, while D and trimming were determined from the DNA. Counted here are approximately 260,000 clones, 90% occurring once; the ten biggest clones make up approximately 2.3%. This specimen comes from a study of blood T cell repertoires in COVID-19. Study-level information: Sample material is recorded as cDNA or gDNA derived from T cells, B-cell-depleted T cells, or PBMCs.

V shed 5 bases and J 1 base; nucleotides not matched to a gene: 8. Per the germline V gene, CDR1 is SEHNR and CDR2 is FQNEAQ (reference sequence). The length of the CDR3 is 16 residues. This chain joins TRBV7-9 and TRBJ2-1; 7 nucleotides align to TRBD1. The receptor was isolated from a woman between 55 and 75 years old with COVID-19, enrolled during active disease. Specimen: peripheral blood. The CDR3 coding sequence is TGTGCCAGCAGCCGCACAGGGGATAGGTCCTACAATGAGCAGTTCTTC. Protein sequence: CASSRTGDRSYNEQFF.